The subject of this entry is one T cell receptor beta chain. This sample stems from a study of blood T cell repertoires in COVID-19. V was cut by 5 bases and J by 4 bases, with 15 bases left in between. The length of the CDR3 is 14 residues. Per germline, CDR1 MNHEY and CDR2 SVGAGI. TCRdb's copy holds only in-frame clones and misses some; the assay was immunoSEQ multiplex PCR. There are some 500,000 clones in the sample; 85% to 90% occur only once, and less than 9.5% lies in the top ten. The chain joins TRBV6-5 to TRBJ2-7; a possible D gene is TRBD1 (6 bases). The sequenced sample consisted of peripheral blood. The clonotype was recovered from a woman aged 50 to 60 with COVID-19, enrolled during active disease. The CDR3 nucleotides read TGTGCCAGCAGTCTACAGGGTACTCTGTACGAGCAGTACTTC. This translates into CASSLQGTLYEQYF.